This T cell receptor (beta chain) came from a study of T cell responses to AZD1222 COVID-19 vaccine. The V and J ends lost 2 bases and 9 bases respectively, with 11 bases between them. The CDR3 has 13 residues. Germline CDR1 is KGHSH and CDR2 is LQKENI. Sequencing was performed with immunoSEQ multiplex PCR; in TCRdb, only in-frame clones are kept and a portion is missing. The data show over 60,000 clones, approximately 85% seen once. This clone was counted only a few times. The specimen was peripheral blood, collected on day 0 of MenACWY control vaccination. This receptor was taken from an adult in good health. V gene TRBV18 combines with J gene TRBJ1-5, with D unclear. The CDR3 loop is CASSPSPGSPQHF. The CDR3 coding sequence is TGTGCCAGCTCACCATCTCCCGGTTCGCCCCAGCATTTT.